This T cell receptor beta chain comes out of a study of shared clonotypes between healthy human individuals. In the study overall: The study used three CD4 naive, three CD4 memory, two CD8 naive and one CD8 memory plate per donor. General study findings and limits: The diversity represented, both genetic and in exposure history, was limited by few donors. Clonotypes not shared had lower generation probabilities than those common to all four donors.

Losses at the gene ends were 5 bases for V and 0 bases for J; bases not matched to a gene: 1. CDR3 length: 14 residues. CDR1 SEHNR and CDR2 FQNEAQ come from the germline V gene (reference sequence). The method was immunoSEQ multiplex PCR; TCRdb's version includes in-frame clones alone and lacks a portion of them. This sample has hundreds of thousands of clones; 55% to 85% occur once, and the top ten carry around 1.7%. Regarding this clone: Its antigen is not identified. At the DNA level, this CDR3 is encoded by other sequences in the same sample as well.

Investigators divided CD4+ cells into CD45RA+ naive and CD45RA-negative memory subsets. Sequencing was carried out using memory CD4+ T cells sorted from blood. Subset: CD45RA-negative fraction. This clonotype was obtained from a woman in her 30s in good health. This chain joins TRBV7-9 and TRBJ1-5; 7 positions agree with TRBD1. CDR3 DNA: TGTGCCAGCAGCCCAGGGGGTAGCAATCAGCCCCAGCATTTT. Residues: CASSPGGSNQPQHF. The entire variable domain, with the rest obtained from reference TRBV7-9 and TRBJ1-5, is as follows: DTGVSQNPRHKITKRGQNVTFRCDPISEHNRLYWYRQTLGQGPEFLTYFQNEAQLEKSRLLSDRFSAERPKGSFSTLEIQRTEQGDSAMYLCASSPGGSNQPQHFGDGTRLSIL.